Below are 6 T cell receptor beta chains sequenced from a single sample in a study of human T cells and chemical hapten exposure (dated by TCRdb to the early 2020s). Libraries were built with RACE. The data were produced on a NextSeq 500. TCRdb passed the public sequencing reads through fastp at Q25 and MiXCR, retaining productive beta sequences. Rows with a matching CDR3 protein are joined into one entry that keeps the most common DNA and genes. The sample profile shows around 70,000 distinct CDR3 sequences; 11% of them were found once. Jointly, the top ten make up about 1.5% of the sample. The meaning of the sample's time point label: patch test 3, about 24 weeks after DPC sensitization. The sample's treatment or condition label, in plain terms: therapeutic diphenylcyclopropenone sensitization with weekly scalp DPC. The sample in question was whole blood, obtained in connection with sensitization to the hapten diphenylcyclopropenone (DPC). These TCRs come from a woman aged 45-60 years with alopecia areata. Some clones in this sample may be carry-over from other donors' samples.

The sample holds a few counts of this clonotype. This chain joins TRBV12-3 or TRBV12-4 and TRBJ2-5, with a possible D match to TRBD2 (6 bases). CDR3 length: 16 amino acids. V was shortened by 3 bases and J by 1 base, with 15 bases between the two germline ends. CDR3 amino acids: CASSFRPPGVQETQYF. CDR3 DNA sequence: TGTGCCAGCAGTTTCAGGCCGCCGGGGGTCCAAGAGACCCAGTACTTC.

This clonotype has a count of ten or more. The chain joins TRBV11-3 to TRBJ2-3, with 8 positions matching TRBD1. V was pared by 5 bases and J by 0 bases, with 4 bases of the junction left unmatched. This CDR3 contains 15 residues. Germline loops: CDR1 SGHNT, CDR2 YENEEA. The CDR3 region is CASSRTGISTDTQYF. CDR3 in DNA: TGTGCCAGCAGCCGGACAGGGATTAGCACAGATACGCAGTATTTT. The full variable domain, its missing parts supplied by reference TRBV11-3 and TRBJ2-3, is EAGVVQSPRYKIIEKKQPVAFWCNPISGHNTLYWYLQNLGQGPELLIRYENEEAVDDSQLPKDRFSAERLKGVDSTLKIQPAELGDSAVYLCASSRTGISTDTQYFGPGTRLTVL.

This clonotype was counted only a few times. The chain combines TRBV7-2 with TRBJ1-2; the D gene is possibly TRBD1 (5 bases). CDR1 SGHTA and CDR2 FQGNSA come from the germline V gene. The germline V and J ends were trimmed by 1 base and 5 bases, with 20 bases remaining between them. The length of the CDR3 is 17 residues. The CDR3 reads CASSLVRVGGRRYGYTF. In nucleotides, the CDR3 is TGTGCCAGCAGCTTAGTAAGAGTCGGGGGACGGAGATATGGCTACACCTTC.

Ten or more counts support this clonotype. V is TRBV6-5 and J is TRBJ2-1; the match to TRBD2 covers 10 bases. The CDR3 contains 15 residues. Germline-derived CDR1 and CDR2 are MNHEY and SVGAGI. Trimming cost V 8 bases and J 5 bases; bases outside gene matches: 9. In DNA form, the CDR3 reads TGTGCCAGCCGACTTAGCGGGGGGTCCAACAATGAGCAGTTCTTC. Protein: CASRLSGGSNNEQFF.

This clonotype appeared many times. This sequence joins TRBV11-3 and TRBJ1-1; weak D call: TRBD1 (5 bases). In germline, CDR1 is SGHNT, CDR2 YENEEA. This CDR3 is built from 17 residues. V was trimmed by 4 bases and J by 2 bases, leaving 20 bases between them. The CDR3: CASSSTGRGRPNTEAFF. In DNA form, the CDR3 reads TGTGCCAGCAGCTCCACGGGGCGAGGACGGCCTAACACTGAAGCTTTCTTT.

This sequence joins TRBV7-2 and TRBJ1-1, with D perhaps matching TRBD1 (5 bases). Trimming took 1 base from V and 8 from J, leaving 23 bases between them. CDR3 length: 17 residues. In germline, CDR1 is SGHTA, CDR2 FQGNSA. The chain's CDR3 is CASSLDGAGVGLWEAFF. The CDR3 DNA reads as TGTGCCAGCAGCTTAGACGGGGCGGGGGTAGGTTTGTGGGAAGCTTTCTTT.